This is a list of T cell receptor beta chains from one sample in a study of vaccination effects on CD4 cells after COVID-19. Their cognate antigens are unknown. Generated by immunoSEQ multiplex PCR, the TCRdb table keeps only in-frame clones and is missing some. The table lists 63,000 or so clones, about 69% of them singletons. The source was CD4+ T cells from PBMCs cultured with HIV peptides, collected before COVID-19 vaccination. These receptors were obtained from a human donor who had a prior SARS-CoV-2 infection. The CDR3 runs from the conserved cysteine through the conserved F or W. The D gene is left open where the match is weak. A clone size is listed for some rows: how often the clone was seen (once, few, many), or a class if it is expanded.

>NA|TRBJ1-1|TRBV7-8|few
TGTGCCAGCAGCGCCACAGGGATAGGAGCTTTCTTT
CASSATGIGAFF
>NA|TRBJ2-2|TRBV6-5|NA
TGTGCCAGCAGCAACTCGGGGACCGGGGAGCTGTTTTTT
CASSNSGTGELFF
>NA|TRBJ1-2|TRBV18|NA
TGTGCCAGCTCACCTGGACAGAACTATGGCTACACCTTC
CASSPGQNYGYTF
>NA|TRBJ1-4|TRBV3-1/TRBV3-2|NA
TGTGCCAGCAGCCAAGGATGGAGTCGTAATGAAAAACTGTTTTTT
CASSQGWSRNEKLFF
>TRBD1|TRBJ1-1|TRBV24-1|NA
TGTGCCACCAGTGATTTGCATCAGGGGGGTACTGAAGCTTTCTTT
CATSDLHQGGTEAFF
>NA|TRBJ2-7|TRBV5-1|NA
TGCGCCAGCAGGGGCCCGGACTTGAGCTCCTACGAGCAGTACTTC
CASRGPDLSSYEQYF
>NA|TRBJ1-1|TRBV9|NA
TGTGCCAGCAGCGTAGAGATCGAGAACACTGAAGCTTTCTTT
CASSVEIENTEAFF
>NA|TRBJ2-5|TRBV3-1/TRBV3-2|NA
TGTGCCAGCAGCCAAGATACGCGTGGGCAGGGGCTTTGGCAAGAGACCCAGTACTTC
CASSQDTRGQGLWQETQYF
>NA|TRBJ2-7|TRBV5-6|few
TGTGCCAGCAGCTCCAGAGGCGACATGCCGCCCTACGAGCAGTACTTC
CASSSRGDMPPYEQYF
>TRBD2|TRBJ2-3|TRBV6-2/TRBV6-3|NA
TGTGCCAGCAGTTATTCCACTAGCGGCTCTAACCTTGCGGGCACAGATACGCAGTATTTT
CASSYSTSGSNLAGTDTQYF
>TRBD2|TRBJ2-1|TRBV5-1|NA
TGCGCCAGCAGCCTTAGCGGGCGATTCCACAATGAGCAGTTCTTC
CASSLSGRFHNEQFF
>NA|TRBJ2-7|TRBV18|NA
TGTGCCAGCTCACCAGGTTTACTAGCCGCCGAGCAGTACTTC
CASSPGLLAAEQYF
>TRBD2|TRBJ2-3|TRBV6-5|NA
TGTGCCAGCAGTCGTAGCGGGAGGGGGGGGAATACGCAGTATTTT
CASSRSGRGGNTQYF
>TRBD1|TRBJ2-7|TRBV18|few
TGTGCCAGCTCACAGGGGGCGCAGACCTACGAGCAGTACTTC
CASSQGAQTYEQYF
>TRBD2|TRBJ2-1|TRBV5-1|NA
TGCGCCAGCAGCTTGGTAGCGGGAGGGCGCAATGAGCAGTTCTTC
CASSLVAGGRNEQFF
>NA|TRBJ1-2|TRBV7-8|NA
TGTGCCAGCAGCTCCCGGCACAGGGTCGGCGGCTACACCTTC
CASSSRHRVGGYTF
>TRBD1|TRBJ1-2|TRBV23-1|NA
TGCGCCAGCAGTCAAGGGGGACAGGCCGAGTTCTATGGCTACACCTTC
CASSQGGQAEFYGYTF
>TRBD2|TRBJ2-1|TRBV5-4|few
TGTGCCAGCACCACTAGCGGGTCCTACAATGAGCAGTTCTTC
CASTTSGSYNEQFF
>NA|TRBJ1-2|TRBV7-9|NA
TGTGCCAGCAGCTTAGGGATTGGCTACACCTTC
CASSLGIGYTF
>NA|TRBJ2-3|TRBV20-1|NA
TGCAGTGCTAGTTTGCCGGGGCCCGTGGTGTATACGCAGTATTTT
CSASLPGPVVYTQYF
>TRBD2|TRBJ2-1|TRBV2|NA
TGTGCCAGCAGTGAATCTTGGGCGGGAGGGCCCAATGAGCAGTTCTTC
CASSESWAGGPNEQFF
>NA|TRBJ1-2|TRBV7-2|NA
TGTGCCAGCAGCCAGGGCCCCACTCGGGGCTACACCTTC
CASSQGPTRGYTF
>NA|TRBJ1-1|TRBV5-4|NA
TGTGCCAGCAGCTTGGATAACACTGAAGCTTTCTTT
CASSLDNTEAFF
>TRBD1|TRBJ1-3|TRBV4-3|few
TGCGCCAGCAGCCCCGACAGGGGCACCATATATTTT
CASSPDRGTIYF